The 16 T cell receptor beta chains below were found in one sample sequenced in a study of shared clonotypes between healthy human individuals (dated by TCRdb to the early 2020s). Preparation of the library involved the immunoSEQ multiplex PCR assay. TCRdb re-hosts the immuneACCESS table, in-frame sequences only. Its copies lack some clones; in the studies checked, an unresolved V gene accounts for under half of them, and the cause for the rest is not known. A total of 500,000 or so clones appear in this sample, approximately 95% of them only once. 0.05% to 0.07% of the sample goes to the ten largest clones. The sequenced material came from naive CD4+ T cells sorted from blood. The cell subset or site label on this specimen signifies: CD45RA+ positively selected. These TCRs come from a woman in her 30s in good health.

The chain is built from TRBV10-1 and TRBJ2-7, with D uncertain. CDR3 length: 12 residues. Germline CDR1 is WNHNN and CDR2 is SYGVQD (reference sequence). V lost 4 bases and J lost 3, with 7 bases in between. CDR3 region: CASSVDHYEQYF. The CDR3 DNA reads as TGCGCCAGCAGTGTCGACCACTACGAGCAGTACTTC.

The CDR3 DNA reads TGTGCCAGCAGCCGAGAGGGATCTGGGGCCAACGTCCTGACTTTC. This translates into CASSREGSGANVLTF. The rearrangement links TRBV11-2 to TRBJ2-6; possibly TRBD2 for D (5 bases). This CDR3 is 15 amino acids long. The germline V and J ends were trimmed by 5 bases and 1 base, with 9 bases remaining between them. CDR1 and CDR2 (germline): SGHAT, FQNNGV.

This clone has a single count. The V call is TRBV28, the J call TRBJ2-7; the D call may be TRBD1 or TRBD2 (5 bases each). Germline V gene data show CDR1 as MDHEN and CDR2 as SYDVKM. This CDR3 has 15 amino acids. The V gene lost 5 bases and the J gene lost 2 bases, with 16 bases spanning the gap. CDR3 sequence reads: CASSRTGPGTYEQYF. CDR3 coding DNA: TGTGCCAGCAGTCGGACGGGACCGGGGACCTACGAGCAGTACTTC. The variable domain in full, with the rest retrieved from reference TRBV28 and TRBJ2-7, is DVKVTQSSRYLVKRTGEKVFLECVQDMDHENMFWYRQDPGLGLRLIYFSYDVKMKEKGDIPEGYSVSREKKERFSLILESASTNQTSMYLCASSRTGPGTYEQYFGPGTRLTVT.

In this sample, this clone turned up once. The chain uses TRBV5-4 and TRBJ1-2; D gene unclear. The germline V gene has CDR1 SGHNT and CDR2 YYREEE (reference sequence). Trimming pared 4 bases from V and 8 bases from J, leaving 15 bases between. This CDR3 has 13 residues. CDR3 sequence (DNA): TGTGCCAGCAGCCTGAAGAGGGAAGGGGGCTACACCTTC. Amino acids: CASSLKREGGYTF.

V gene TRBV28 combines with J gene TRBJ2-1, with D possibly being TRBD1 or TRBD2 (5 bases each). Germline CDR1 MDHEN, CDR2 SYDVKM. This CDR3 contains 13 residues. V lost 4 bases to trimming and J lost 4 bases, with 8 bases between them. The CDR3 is CASSYGGYNEQFF. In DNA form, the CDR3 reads TGTGCCAGCAGTTATGGGGGTTACAATGAGCAGTTCTTC.

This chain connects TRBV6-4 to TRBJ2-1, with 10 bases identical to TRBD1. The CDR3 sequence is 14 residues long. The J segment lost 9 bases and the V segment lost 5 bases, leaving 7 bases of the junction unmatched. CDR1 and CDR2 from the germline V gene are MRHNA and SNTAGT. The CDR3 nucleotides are TGTGCCAGCAGTTCGGGACAGGGGATGCGTGAGCAGTTCTTC. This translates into CASSSGQGMREQFF.

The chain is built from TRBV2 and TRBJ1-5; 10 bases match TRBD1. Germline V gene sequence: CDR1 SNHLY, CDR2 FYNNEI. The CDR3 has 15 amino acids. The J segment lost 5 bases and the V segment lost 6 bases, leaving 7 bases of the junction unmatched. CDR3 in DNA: TGTGCCAGCAGCGCGGGACAGGGGTTGTATCAGCCCCAGCATTTT. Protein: CASSAGQGLYQPQHF.

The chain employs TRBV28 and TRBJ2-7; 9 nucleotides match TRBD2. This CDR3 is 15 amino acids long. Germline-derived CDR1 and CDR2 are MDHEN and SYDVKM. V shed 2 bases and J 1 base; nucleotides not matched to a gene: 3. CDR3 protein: CASSLGGRASYEQYF. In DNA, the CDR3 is TGTGCCAGCAGTTTAGGCGGGAGGGCGTCCTACGAGCAGTACTTC.

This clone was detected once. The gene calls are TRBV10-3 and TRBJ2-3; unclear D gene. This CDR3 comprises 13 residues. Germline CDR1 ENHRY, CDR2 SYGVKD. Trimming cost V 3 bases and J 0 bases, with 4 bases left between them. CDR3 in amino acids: CAISDISTDTQYF. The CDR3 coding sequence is TGTGCCATCAGTGATATAAGCACAGATACGCAGTATTTT.

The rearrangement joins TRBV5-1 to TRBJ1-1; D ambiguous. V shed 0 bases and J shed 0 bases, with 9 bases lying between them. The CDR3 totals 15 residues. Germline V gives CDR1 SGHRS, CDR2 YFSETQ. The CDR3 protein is CASSLGGTMNTEAFF. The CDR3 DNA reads TGCGCCAGCAGCTTGGGGGGAACTATGAACACTGAAGCTTTCTTT.

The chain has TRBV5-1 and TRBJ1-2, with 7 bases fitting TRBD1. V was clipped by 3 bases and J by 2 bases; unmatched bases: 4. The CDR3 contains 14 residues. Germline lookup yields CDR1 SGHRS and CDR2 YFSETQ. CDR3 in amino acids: CASSSMTGNYGYTF. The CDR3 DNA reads TGCGCCAGCAGCTCGATGACAGGGAACTATGGCTACACCTTC.

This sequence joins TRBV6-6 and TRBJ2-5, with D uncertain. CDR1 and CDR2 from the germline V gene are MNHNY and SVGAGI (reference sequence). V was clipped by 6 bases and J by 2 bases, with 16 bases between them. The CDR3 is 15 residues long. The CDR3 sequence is CASSQPSVGQETQYF. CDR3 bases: TGTGCCAGCAGCCAACCAAGCGTGGGACAAGAGACCCAGTACTTC.

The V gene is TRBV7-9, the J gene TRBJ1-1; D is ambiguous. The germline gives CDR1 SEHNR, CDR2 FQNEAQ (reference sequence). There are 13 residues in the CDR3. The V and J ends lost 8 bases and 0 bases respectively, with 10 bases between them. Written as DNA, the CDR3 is TGTGCCAGCCTCCTACAGATGAACACTGAAGCTTTCTTT. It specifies CASLLQMNTEAFF.

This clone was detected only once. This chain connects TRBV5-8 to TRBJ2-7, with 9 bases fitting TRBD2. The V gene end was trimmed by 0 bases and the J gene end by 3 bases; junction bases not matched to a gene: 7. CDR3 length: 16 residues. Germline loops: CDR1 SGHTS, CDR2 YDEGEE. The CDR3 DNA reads TGTGCCAGCAGCTTGGCCCTAACTAGCGGGTTCTACGAGCAGTACTTC. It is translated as CASSLALTSGFYEQYF.

CDR3 in amino acids: CAWNTVTEAFF. CDR3 nucleotides: TGTGCCTGGAATACCGTTACTGAAGCTTTCTTT. V gene TRBV30 combines with J gene TRBJ1-1; D is unclear. CDR1 GTSNPN and CDR2 SVGIG come from the germline V gene (reference sequence). V was trimmed by 4 bases and J by 5 bases, leaving 8 bases between them. This CDR3 is 11 amino acids long.

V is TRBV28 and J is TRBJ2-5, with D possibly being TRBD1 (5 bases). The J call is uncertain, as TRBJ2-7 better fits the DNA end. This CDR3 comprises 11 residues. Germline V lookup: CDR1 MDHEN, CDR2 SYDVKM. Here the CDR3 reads CASSPRDEQYF. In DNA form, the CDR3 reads TGTGCCAGTTCTCCCAGGGACGAGCAGTACTTC.